The T cell receptor beta chain described here comes from a study of blood T cell repertoires in COVID-19. Overall study context: Some COVID-19 samples were acute and others convalescent; all came from the United States, Italy and Spain. PBMCs, B-cell-depleted T cells, or T cells provided the cDNA or gDNA that made up the material.

CDR1 and CDR2 from the germline V gene are SGDLS and YYNGEE. The CDR3 sequence is 16 residues long. J lost 6 bases, V lost 4 bases, and 15 bases had no gene match. A Seattle source enrolled patients during active infection and followed them longitudinally. The protocol was immunoSEQ multiplex PCR, while the TCRdb copy is restricted to in-frame clones and leaves out a portion. Of 250,000 to 350,000 clones in the sample, 88% were seen once. Specimen: peripheral blood. The clonotype originates from a woman under 40 with COVID-19, enrolled during active disease. The J gene is TRBJ2-7, the V gene TRBV9; 8 bases match TRBD2. The CDR3: CASSTYVAGGHGEQYF. The CDR3 region has the DNA TGTGCCAGCAGCACATACGTGGCGGGAGGCCACGGCGAGCAGTACTTC.